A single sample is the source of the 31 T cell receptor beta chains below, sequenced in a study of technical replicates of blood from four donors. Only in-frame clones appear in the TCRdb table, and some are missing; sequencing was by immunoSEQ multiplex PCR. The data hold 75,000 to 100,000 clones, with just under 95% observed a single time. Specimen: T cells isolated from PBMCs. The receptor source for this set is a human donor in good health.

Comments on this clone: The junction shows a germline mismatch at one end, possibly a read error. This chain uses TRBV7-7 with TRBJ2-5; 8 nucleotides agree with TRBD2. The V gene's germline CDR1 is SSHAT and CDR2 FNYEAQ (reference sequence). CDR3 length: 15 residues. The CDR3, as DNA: TGTGCTAGCAGCTCCATCCGCGGGGGGCAAGAGACCCAGTACTTC. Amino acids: CASSSIRGGQETQYF. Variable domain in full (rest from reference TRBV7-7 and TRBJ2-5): GAGVSQSPRYKVTKRGQDVTLRCDPISSHATLYWYQQALGQGPEFLTYFNYEAQPDKSGLPSDRFSAERPEGSISTLTIQRTEQRDSAMYRCASSSIRGGQETQYFGPGTRLLVL.

CDR3 amino acids: CASSLEGVPDTQYF. DNA of the CDR3: TGCGCCAGCAGCTTGGAAGGGGTCCCAGATACGCAGTATTTT. V is TRBV5-1 and J is TRBJ2-3; the D gene is possibly TRBD1 (5 bases). Trimming removed 0 bases at V and 4 bases at J, with 9 bases between. The CDR3 spans 14 residues. Germline CDR1 is SGHRS and CDR2 is YFSETQ.

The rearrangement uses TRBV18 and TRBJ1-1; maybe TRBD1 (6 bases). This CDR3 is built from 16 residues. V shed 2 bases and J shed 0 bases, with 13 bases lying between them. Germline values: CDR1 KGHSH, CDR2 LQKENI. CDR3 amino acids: CASSPYSPGVNTEAFF. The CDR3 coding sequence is TGTGCCAGCTCACCATACAGTCCAGGGGTGAACACTGAAGCTTTCTTT.

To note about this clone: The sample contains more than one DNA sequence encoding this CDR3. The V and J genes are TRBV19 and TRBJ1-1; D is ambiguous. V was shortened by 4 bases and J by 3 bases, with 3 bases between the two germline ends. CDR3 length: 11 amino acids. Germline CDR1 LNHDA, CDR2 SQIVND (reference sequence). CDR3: CASSTYTEAFF. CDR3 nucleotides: TGTGCCAGTAGTACCTACACTGAAGCTTTCTTT.

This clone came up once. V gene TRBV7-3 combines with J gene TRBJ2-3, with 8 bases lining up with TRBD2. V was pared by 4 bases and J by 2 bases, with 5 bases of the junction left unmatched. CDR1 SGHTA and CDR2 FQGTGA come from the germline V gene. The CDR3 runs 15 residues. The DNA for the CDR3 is TGTGCCAGCAGCTCTCAGGGACTAGTCACAGATACGCAGTATTTT. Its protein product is CASSSQGLVTDTQYF. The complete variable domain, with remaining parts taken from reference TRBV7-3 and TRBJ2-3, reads GAGVSQTPSNKVTEKGKYVELRCDPISGHTALYWYRQSLGQGPEFLIYFQGTGAADDSGLPNDRFFAVRPEGSVSTLKIQRTERGDSAVYLCASSSQGLVTDTQYFGPGTRLTVL.

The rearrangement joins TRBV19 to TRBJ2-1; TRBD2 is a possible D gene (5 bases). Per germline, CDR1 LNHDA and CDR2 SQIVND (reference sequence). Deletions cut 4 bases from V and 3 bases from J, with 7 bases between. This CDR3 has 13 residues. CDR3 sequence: CASSSGLYNEQFF. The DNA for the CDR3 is TGTGCCAGTAGTAGCGGGCTCTACAATGAGCAGTTCTTC.

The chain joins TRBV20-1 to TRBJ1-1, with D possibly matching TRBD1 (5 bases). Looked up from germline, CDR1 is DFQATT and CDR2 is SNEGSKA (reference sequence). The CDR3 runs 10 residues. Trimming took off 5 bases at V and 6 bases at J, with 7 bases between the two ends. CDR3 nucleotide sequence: TGCAGTGCTGGGGGGGCTGAAGCTTTCTTT. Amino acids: CSAGGAEAFF.

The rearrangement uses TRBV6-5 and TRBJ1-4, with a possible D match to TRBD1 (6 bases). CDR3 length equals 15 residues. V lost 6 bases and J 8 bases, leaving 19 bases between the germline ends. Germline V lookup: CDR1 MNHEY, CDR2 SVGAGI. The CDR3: CASRARYRVGEKLFF. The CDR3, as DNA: TGTGCCAGCAGGGCCCGCTACAGGGTCGGCGAAAAACTGTTTTTT.

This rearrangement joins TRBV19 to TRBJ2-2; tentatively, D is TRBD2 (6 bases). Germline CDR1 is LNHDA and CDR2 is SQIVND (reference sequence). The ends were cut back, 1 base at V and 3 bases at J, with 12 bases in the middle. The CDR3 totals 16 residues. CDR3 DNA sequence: TGTGCCAGTAGTATAGGGGGTAGCGGCTACACCGGGGAGCTGTTTTTT. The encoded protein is CASSIGGSGYTGELFF.

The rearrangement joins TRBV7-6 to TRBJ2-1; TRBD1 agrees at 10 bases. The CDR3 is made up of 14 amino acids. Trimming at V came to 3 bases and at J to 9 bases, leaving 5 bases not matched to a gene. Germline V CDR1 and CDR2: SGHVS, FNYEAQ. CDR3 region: CASSFWDRGSEQFF. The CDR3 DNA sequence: TGTGCCAGCAGCTTTTGGGACAGGGGATCTGAGCAGTTCTTC.

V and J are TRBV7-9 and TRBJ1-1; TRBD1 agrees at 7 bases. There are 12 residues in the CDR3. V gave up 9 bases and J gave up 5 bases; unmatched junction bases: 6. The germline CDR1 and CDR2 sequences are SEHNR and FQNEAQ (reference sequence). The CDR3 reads CASQQGRTEAFF. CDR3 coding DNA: TGTGCCAGTCAACAGGGGAGGACTGAAGCTTTCTTT. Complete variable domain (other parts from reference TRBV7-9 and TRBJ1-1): DTGVSQNPRHKITKRGQNVTFRCDPISEHNRLYWYRQTLGQGPEFLTYFQNEAQLEKSRLLSDRFSAERPKGSFSTLEIQRTEQGDSAMYLCASQQGRTEAFFGQGTRLTVV.

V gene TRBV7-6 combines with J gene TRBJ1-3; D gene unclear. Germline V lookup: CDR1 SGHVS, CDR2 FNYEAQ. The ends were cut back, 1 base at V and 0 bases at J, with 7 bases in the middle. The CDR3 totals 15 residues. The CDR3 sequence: CASSLGGFSGNTIYF. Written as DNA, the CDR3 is TGTGCCAGCAGCTTAGGAGGATTCTCTGGAAACACCATATATTTT.

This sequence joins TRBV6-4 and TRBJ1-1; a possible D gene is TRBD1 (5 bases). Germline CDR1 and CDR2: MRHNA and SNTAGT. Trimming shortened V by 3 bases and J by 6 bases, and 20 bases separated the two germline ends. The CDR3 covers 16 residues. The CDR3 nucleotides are TGTGCCAGCAGTGAAAGCGCGGCAGGGAAGTACGCTGAAGCTTTCTTT. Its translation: CASSESAAGKYAEAFF.

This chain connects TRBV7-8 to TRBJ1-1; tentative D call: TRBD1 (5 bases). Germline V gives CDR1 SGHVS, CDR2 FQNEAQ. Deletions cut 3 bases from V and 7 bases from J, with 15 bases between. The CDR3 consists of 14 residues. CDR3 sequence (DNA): TGTGCCAGCAGCTTGGGGGGGATAATAGATGAAGCTTTCTTT. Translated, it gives CASSLGGIIDEAFF. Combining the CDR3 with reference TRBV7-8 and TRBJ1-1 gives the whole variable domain GAGVSQSPRYKVAKRGQDVALRCDPISGHVSLFWYQQALGQGPEFLTYFQNEAQLDKSGLPSDRFFAERPEGSVSTLKIQRTQQEDSAVYLCASSLGGIIDEAFFGQGTRLTVV.

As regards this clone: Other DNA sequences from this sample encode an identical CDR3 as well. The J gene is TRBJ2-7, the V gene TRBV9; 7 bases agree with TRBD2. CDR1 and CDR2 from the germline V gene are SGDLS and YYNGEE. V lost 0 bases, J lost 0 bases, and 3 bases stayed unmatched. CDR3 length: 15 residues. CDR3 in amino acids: CASSVEGGSSYEQYF. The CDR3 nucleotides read TGTGCCAGCAGCGTAGAAGGCGGGAGCTCCTACGAGCAGTACTTC.

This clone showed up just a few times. The CDR3 bases are TGTGCCGGCACGGGTAACACTGAAGCTTTCTTT. This codes for CAGTGNTEAFF. The gene calls are TRBV10-3 and TRBJ1-1; no firm D call. The germline V and J ends were trimmed by 11 bases and 2 bases, with 9 bases remaining between them. There are 11 residues in the CDR3. Germline CDR1 is ENHRY and CDR2 is SYGVKD.

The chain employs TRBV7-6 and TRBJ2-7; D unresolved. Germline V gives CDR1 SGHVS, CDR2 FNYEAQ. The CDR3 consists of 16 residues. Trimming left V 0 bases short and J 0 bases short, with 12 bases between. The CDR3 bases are TGTGCCAGCAGCTTAGCACCTGGTGGTAGCTCCTACGAGCAGTACTTC. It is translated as CASSLAPGGSSYEQYF.

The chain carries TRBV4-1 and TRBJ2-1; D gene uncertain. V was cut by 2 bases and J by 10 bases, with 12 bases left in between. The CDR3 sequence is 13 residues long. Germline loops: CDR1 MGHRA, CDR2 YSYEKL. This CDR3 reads CASSQQVWSEQFF. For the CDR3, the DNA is TGCGCCAGCAGCCAACAAGTATGGAGCGAGCAGTTCTTC.

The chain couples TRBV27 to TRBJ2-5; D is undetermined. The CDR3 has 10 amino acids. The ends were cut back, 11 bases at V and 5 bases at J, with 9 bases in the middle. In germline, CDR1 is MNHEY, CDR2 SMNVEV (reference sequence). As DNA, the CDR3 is TGTGCCCCCACCGCGGAGACCCAGTACTTC. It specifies CAPTAETQYF.

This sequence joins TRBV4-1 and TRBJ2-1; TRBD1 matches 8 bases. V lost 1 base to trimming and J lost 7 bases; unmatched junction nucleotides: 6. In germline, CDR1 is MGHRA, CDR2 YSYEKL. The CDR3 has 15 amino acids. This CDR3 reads CASSQGWTGLNEQFF. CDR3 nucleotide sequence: TGCGCCAGCAGCCAAGGGTGGACAGGGCTTAATGAGCAGTTCTTC.

CDR3 in amino acids: CASNRSGRGEQFF. Here the CDR3 DNA reads TGTGCCAGCAACCGTAGCGGGAGGGGTGAGCAGTTCTTC. The chain has TRBV27 and TRBJ2-1, with 11 positions matching TRBD2. After removal of 7 bases from V and 9 bases from J, the junction contained 5 bases not matched to a gene. CDR1 is MNHEY and CDR2 is SMNVEV in the germline V gene (reference sequence). CDR3 length equals 13 residues.

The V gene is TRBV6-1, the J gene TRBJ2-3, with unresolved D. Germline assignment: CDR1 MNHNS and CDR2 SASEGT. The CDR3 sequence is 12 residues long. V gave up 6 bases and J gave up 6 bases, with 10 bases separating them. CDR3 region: CASSANGDTQYF. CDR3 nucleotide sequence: TGTGCCAGCAGCGCCAACGGGGATACGCAGTATTTT.

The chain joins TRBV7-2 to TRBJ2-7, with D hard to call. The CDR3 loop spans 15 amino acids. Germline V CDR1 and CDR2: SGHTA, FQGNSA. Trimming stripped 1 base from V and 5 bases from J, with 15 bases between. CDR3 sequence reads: CASSLVDVPGDEQYF. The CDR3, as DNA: TGTGCCAGCAGCTTAGTAGATGTCCCTGGAGACGAGCAGTACTTC.

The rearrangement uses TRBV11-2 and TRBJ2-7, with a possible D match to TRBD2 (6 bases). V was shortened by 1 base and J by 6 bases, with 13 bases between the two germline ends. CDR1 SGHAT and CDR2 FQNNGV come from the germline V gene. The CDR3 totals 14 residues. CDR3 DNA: TGTGCCAGCAGCTTAGCGCAGACTAGATTCGAGCAGTACTTC. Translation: CASSLAQTRFEQYF.

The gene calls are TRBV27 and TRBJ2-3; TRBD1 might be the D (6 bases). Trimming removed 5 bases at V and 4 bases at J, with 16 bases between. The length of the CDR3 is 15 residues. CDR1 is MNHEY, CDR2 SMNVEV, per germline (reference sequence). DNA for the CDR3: TGTGCCAGCAGTCCAACGGACAGCCGATCAGATACGCAGTATTTT. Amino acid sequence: CASSPTDSRSDTQYF.

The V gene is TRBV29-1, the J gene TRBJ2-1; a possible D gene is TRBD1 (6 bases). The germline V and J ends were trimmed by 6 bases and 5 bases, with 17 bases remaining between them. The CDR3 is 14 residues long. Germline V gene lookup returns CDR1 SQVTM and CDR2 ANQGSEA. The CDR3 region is CSVKDRLYHNEQFF. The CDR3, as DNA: TGCAGCGTAAAAGACAGGCTCTACCACAATGAGCAGTTCTTC.

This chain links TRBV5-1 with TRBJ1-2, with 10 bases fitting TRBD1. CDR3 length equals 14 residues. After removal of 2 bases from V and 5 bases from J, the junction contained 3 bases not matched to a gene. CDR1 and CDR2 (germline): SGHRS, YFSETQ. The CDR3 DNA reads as TGCGCCAGCAGCTTTGACAGGGGGCATTATGGCTACACCTTC. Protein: CASSFDRGHYGYTF.

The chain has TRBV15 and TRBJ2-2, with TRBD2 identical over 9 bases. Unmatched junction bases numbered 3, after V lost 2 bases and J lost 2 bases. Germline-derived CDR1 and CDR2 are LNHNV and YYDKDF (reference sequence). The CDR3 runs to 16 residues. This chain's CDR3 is CATSRLAGVNTGELFF. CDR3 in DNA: TGTGCCACCAGCAGATTAGCGGGAGTTAACACCGGGGAGCTGTTTTTT.

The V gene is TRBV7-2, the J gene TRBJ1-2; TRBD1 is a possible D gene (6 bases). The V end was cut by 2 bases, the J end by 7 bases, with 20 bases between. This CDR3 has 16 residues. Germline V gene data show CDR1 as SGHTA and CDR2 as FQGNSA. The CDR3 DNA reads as TGTGCCAGCAGCTTAATCCTACTTCAGGGGCAGGGTGGCTACACCTTC. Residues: CASSLILLQGQGGYTF.

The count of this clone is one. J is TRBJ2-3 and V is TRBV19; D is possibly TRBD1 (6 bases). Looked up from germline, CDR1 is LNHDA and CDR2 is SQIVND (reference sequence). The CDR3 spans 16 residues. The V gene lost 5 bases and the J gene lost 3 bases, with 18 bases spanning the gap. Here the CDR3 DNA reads TGTGCCAGTAGTTCTCCCGACAGGCGTGTAACAGATACGCAGTATTTT. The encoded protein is CASSSPDRRVTDTQYF.

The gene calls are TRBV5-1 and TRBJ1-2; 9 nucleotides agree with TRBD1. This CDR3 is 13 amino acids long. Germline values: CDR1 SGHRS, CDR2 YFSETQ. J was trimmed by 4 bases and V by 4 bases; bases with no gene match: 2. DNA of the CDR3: TGCGCCAGCAGCCAGGGACAGGGCTATGGCTACACCTTC. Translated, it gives CASSQGQGYGYTF. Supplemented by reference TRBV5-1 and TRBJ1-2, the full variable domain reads KAGVTQTPRYLIKTRGQQVTLSCSPISGHRSVSWYQQTPGQGLQFLFEYFSETQRNKGNFPGRFSGRQFSNSRSEMNVSTLELGDSALYLCASSQGQGYGYTFGSGTRLTVV.